This TCR beta chain was sequenced during a study of identical twins. In TCRdb, the 5' RACE reads were re-called with MiXCR into one record per CDR3 protein. The profile shows 250,000 or so distinct CDR3 sequences, 7% of them singletons. Overall study findings and caveats: Part of the zero-insertion signal could reflect confounding by invariant MAIT and iNKT cells. For out-of-frame beta sequences, excess twin sharing was weaker. Compared with unrelated sharing, twin-shared out-of-frame alpha sequences had more low-probability sequences.

With regard to this clonotype: The antigen remains undetermined.

A further study also used this sample, focusing on yellow fever vaccine responses in identical twins.

The sequence came from a woman between 18 and 29 years old in good health. The sample comprised memory (CD45RO+) T cells sorted from blood.

CDR3 in DNA: TGCAGTGCAGGCCGGGACAGGGGTAACACAGATACGCAGTATTTT. Its translation is CSAGRDRGNTDTQYF. V is TRBV20-1 and J is TRBJ2-3; 10 nucleotides agree with TRBD1. The CDR3 loop spans 15 amino acids. Germline assignment: CDR1 DFQATT and CDR2 SNEGSKA (reference sequence). The J segment lost 2 bases and the V segment lost 6 bases, leaving 8 bases of the junction unmatched.